This T cell receptor beta chain was sequenced for a study of cytomegalovirus exposure and HLA in healthy donors. Note on this clone: Antigen: not known.

The PCR ran on 60 Vbeta and 13 Jbeta primers. Produced via immunoSEQ multiplex PCR; TCRdb's table is partial and in-frame only. The data show fewer than 200,000 clones, approximately 72% seen once. Broader study findings: The study flagged around 160 TCR beta chains as cytomegalovirus-associated.

Trimming cost V 3 bases and J 4 bases, with 9 bases left between them. The CDR3 extends over 13 amino acids. Germline assignment: CDR1 SNHLY and CDR2 FYNNEI. The TCR originated in a human donor in good health. V is TRBV2 and J is TRBJ1-2; D gene unclear. Sequenced sample: PBMCs. Here the CDR3 reads CASSEVPVYGYTF. The CDR3 DNA reads as TGTGCCAGCAGTGAGGTGCCAGTCTATGGCTACACCTTC. Full variable domain (remainder filled in from reference TRBV2 and TRBJ1-2): EPEVTQTPSHQVTQMGQEVILRCVPISNHLYFYWYRQILGQKVEFLVSFYNNEISEKSEIFDDQFSVERPDGSNFTLKIRSTKLEDSAMYFCASSEVPVYGYTFGSGTRLTVV.